This T cell receptor (beta chain) was profiled in a study of T cell changes during pregnancy in multiple sclerosis. The CDR3 runs 13 residues. With 1 base removed from V and 4 bases from J, the gap between germline ends came to 5 bases. Germline V lookup: CDR1 MNHEY, CDR2 SMNVEV (reference sequence). Profiled with immunoSEQ multiplex PCR; TCRdb holds only in-frame clones, not every one. The table has some 100,000 clones, approximately 94% seen once. The sample consisted of peripheral blood, taken before pregnancy. The chain employs TRBV27 and TRBJ2-1; D uncertain. The sequence derives from a female donor with multiple sclerosis, enrolled in a pregnancy study. This CDR3 reads CASSLFSYNEQFF. In nucleotides, the CDR3 is TGTGCCAGCAGTTTATTCTCTTACAATGAGCAGTTCTTC.